This entry lists 16 T cell receptor beta chains sequenced from one sample in a study of blood T cell repertoires in COVID-19. Method: immunoSEQ multiplex PCR; TCRdb's copy keeps in-frame clones and lacks some. The table has roughly 240,000 clones, roughly four fifths seen once. Sample: peripheral blood. The receptors originated from a woman aged 70-85 years with acute or convalescent COVID-19.

The V and J genes are TRBV2 and TRBJ1-5, with no clear D. The CDR3 spans 14 residues. CDR1 SNHLY and CDR2 FYNNEI come from the germline V gene. Trimming pared 1 base from V and 0 bases from J, leaving 4 bases between. The CDR3 DNA follows: TGTGCCAGCAGTGAAGTCTCTAGCAATCAGCCCCAGCATTTT. It is translated as CASSEVSSNQPQHF.

The chain is built from TRBV5-1 and TRBJ1-5; no clear D gene. The CDR3 loop spans 16 amino acids. In germline, CDR1 is SGHRS, CDR2 YFSETQ. The germline V and J ends were trimmed by 1 base and 3 bases, with 14 bases remaining between them. CDR3 sequence: CASSLSPQITNQPQHF. In DNA, the CDR3 is TGCGCCAGCAGCTTGTCGCCACAGATTACCAATCAGCCCCAGCATTTT.

The genes are TRBV2 and TRBJ1-6; 8 bases align to TRBD1. CDR1 SNHLY and CDR2 FYNNEI come from the germline V gene. V was clipped by 10 bases and J by 9 bases; unmatched bases: 8. The CDR3 has 13 amino acids. The CDR3 bases are TGTGCCACCTTGGACAGGGTGTTTTCACCCCTCCACTTT. This gives the protein CATLDRVFSPLHF.

V gene TRBV15 combines with J gene TRBJ1-1; unclear D gene. The CDR3 runs 14 residues. V gave up 0 bases and J gave up 0 bases, with 5 bases separating them. Germline CDR1 reads LNHNV; CDR2 reads YYDKDF (reference sequence). CDR3 amino acids: CATSRDRLNTEAFF. In nucleotides, the CDR3 is TGTGCCACCAGCAGAGATCGGTTGAACACTGAAGCTTTCTTT.

The table lists this clone with a few counts. The J gene is TRBJ2-5, the V gene TRBV27; 7 bases line up with TRBD1. Germline V gene data show CDR1 as MNHEY and CDR2 as SMNVEV (reference sequence). This CDR3 is 14 amino acids long. Trimming removed 5 bases from V and 1 base from J; junction bases left unmatched: 4. CDR3 DNA: TGTGCCAGCAGTCATAGGGGGCCCCAAGAGACCCAGTACTTC. This sequence encodes CASSHRGPQETQYF.

This clone was observed once. This chain joins TRBV7-9 and TRBJ1-2, with 8 bases fitting TRBD1. Germline trimming cut 0 bases from V and 1 base from J; bases unmatched to any gene: 1. CDR3 length: 15 residues. Per the germline V gene, CDR1 is SEHNR and CDR2 is FQNEAQ (reference sequence). The CDR3 spells CASSLAQGDNYGYTF. The CDR3, as DNA: TGTGCCAGCAGCTTAGCACAGGGGGATAACTATGGCTACACCTTC. The variable domain in full, completed from reference TRBV7-9 and TRBJ1-2, reads DTGVSQNPRHKITKRGQNVTFRCDPISEHNRLYWYRQTLGQGPEFLTYFQNEAQLEKSRLLSDRFSAERPKGSFSTLEIQRTEQGDSAMYLCASSLAQGDNYGYTFGSGTRLTVV.

The gene calls are TRBV30 and TRBJ1-1; D is unclear. The V gene lost 4 bases and the J gene lost 6 bases, with 21 bases spanning the gap. There are 15 residues in the CDR3. Germline-derived CDR1 and CDR2 are GTSNPN and SVGIG (reference sequence). CDR3 nucleotide sequence: TGTGCCTGGAAATTACGGGGATCCCCAGGCGCTGAAGCTTTCTTT. Its translation is CAWKLRGSPGAEAFF. Full variable domain (rest looked up from reference TRBV30 and TRBJ1-1): SQTIHQWPATLVQPVGSPLSLECTVEGTSNPNLYWYRQAAGRGLQLLFYSVGIGQISSEVPQNLSASRPQDRQFILSSKKLLLSDSGFYLCAWKLRGSPGAEAFFGQGTRLTVV.

The chain links TRBV6-5 to TRBJ1-3; D is unresolved. This CDR3 has 16 amino acids. Trimming removed 4 bases from V and 0 bases from J, with 13 bases in between. CDR1 and CDR2 (germline): MNHEY, SVGAGI. The DNA of the CDR3 is TGTGCCAGCAGTTGGTTACCCTTGAGCTCTGGAAACACCATATATTTT. This sequence encodes CASSWLPLSSGNTIYF.

V and J are TRBV2 and TRBJ1-6; 7 bases map to TRBD1. The J segment lost 7 bases and the V segment lost 6 bases, leaving 9 bases of the junction unmatched. This CDR3 is built from 15 residues. Germline values: CDR1 SNHLY, CDR2 FYNNEI. CDR3 protein: CASRGTGAANSPLHF. The CDR3 DNA sequence: TGTGCCAGCAGGGGAACAGGGGCTGCAAATTCACCCCTCCACTTT.

The V and J genes are TRBV18 and TRBJ1-5, with unresolved D. The germline V gene encodes CDR1 KGHSH and CDR2 LQKENI. Trimming took 2 bases from V and 0 from J, leaving 5 bases between them. CDR3 length: 14 residues. CDR3 protein: CASSPSISNQPQHF. CDR3 DNA sequence: TGTGCCAGCTCACCAAGCATTAGCAATCAGCCCCAGCATTTT.

This sequence joins TRBV25-1 and TRBJ2-5; 7 bases match TRBD2. The CDR3 is 15 residues long. Germline V gives CDR1 MGHDK, CDR2 SYGVNS. The V gene end was trimmed by 2 bases and the J gene end by 2 bases; junction bases not matched to a gene: 5. The CDR3 loop reads CASSEPLARQETQYF. CDR3 DNA: TGTGCCAGCAGTGAACCACTAGCGAGGCAAGAGACCCAGTACTTC.

V and J are TRBV12-3 or TRBV12-4 and TRBJ2-5; no reliable D call. Trimming left V 5 bases short and J 5 bases short, with 12 bases between. The CDR3 has 13 amino acids. The CDR3 spells CASSKLRTETQYF. DNA of the CDR3: TGTGCCAGCAGTAAATTGAGAACCGAGACCCAGTACTTC.

V usage is TRBV28 and J usage is TRBJ1-2; D gene ambiguous. CDR3 size: 13 residues. Trimming stripped 7 bases from V and 4 bases from J, with 13 bases between. From germline, CDR1 is MDHEN and CDR2 SYDVKM. The CDR3 reads CASTLGGTYGYTF. The CDR3 nucleotides read TGTGCCAGCACCCTCGGAGGAACCTATGGCTACACCTTC.

The chain combines TRBV13 with TRBJ1-2; 12 bases fit TRBD1. V gave up 5 bases and J gave up 4 bases; unmatched junction bases: 8. The CDR3 covers 16 residues. Germline V gives CDR1 PRHDT, CDR2 FYEKMQ (reference sequence). For the CDR3, the DNA is TGTGCCAGCAGCCGCCGGGACAGGGGGCGCTTCTATGGCTACACCTTC. As protein: CASSRRDRGRFYGYTF. The full variable domain, rest sourced from reference TRBV13 and TRBJ1-2, is AAGVIQSPRHLIKEKRETATLKCYPIPRHDTVYWYQQGPGQDPQFLISFYEKMQSDKGSIPDRFSAQQFSDYHSELNMSSLELGDSALYFCASSRRDRGRFYGYTFGSGTRLTVV.

The rearrangement joins TRBV5-1 to TRBJ2-1; D not resolved. The ends were cut back, 0 bases at V and 7 bases at J, with 14 bases in the middle. This CDR3 spans 15 amino acids. Germline values: CDR1 SGHRS, CDR2 YFSETQ. CDR3 DNA: TGCGCCAGCAGCTTGGCGGTGGTAGCTGGGAATGAGCAGTTCTTC. Protein product: CASSLAVVAGNEQFF.

The chain couples TRBV28 to TRBJ2-1, with D perhaps matching TRBD2 (6 bases). CDR3 length: 15 residues. CDR1 and CDR2 from the germline V gene are MDHEN and SYDVKM. The germline V and J ends were trimmed by 8 bases and 2 bases, with 16 bases remaining between them. CDR3 nucleotide sequence: TGTGCCAGCTTCCGTGGAGGGGCAGCCTACAATGAGCAGTTCTTC. It encodes CASFRGGAAYNEQFF.